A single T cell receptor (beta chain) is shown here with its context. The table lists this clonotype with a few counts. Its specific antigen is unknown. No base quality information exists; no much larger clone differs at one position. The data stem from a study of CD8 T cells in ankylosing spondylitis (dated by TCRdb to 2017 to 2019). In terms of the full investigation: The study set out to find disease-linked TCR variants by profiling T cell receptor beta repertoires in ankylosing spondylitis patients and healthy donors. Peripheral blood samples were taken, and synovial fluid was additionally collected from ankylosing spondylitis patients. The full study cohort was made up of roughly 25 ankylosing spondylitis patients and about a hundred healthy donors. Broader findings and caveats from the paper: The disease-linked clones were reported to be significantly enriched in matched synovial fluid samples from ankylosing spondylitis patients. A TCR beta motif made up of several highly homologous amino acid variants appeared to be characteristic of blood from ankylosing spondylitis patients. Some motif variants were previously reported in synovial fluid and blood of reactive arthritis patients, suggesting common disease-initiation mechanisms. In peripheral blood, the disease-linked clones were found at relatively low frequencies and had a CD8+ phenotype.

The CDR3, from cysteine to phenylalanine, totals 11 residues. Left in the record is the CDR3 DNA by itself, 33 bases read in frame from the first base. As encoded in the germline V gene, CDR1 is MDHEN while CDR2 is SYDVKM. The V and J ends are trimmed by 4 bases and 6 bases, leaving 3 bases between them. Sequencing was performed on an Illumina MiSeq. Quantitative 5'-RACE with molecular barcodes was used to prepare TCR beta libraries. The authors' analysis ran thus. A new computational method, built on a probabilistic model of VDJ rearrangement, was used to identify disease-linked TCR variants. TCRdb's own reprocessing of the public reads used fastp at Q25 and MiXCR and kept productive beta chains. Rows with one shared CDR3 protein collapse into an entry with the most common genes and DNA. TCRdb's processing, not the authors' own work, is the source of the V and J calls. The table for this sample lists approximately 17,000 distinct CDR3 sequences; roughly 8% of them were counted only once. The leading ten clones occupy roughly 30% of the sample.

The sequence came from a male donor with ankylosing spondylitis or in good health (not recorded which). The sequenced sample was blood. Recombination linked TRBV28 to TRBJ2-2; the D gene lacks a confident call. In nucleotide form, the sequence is TGTGCCAGCAGTTATCCCGGGGAGCTGTTTTTT. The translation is CASSYPGELFF.